Listed here are 31 T cell receptor beta chains from one sample, sequenced in a study of blood T cell repertoires in COVID-19. Libraries were prepared by immunoSEQ multiplex PCR; TCRdb keeps only in-frame clonotypes and omits some of them. The sample has around 200,000 clones; roughly 80% are singletons. The sequencing input was peripheral blood. All receptors come from a woman aged 80 or over with acute or convalescent COVID-19.

As DNA, the CDR3 is TGTGCCAGCAGGGGGACAGGGGAAAATGAAAAACTGTTTTTT. This encodes CASRGTGENEKLFF. J is TRBJ1-4 and V is TRBV3-1 (or the pseudogene TRBV3-2), with TRBD1 matching over 10 bases. Unmatched junction bases numbered 3, after V lost 6 bases and J lost 5 bases. There are 14 residues in the CDR3. Germline CDR1 and CDR2: LGHDT and YNNKEL (reference sequence).

The rearrangement joins TRBV6-5 to TRBJ1-2, with TRBD1 as a possible D gene (5 bases). Germline V gene lookup returns CDR1 MNHEY and CDR2 SVGAGI. CDR3 length: 16 amino acids. The V gene lost 3 bases and the J gene lost 4 bases, with 18 bases spanning the gap. The CDR3 DNA is TGTGCCAGCAGTTATATGGGGGGACGGCCGAGCTATGGCTACACCTTC. The encoded protein is CASSYMGGRPSYGYTF.

The J gene is TRBJ1-2, the V gene TRBV30, with 11 bases fitting TRBD1. Germline trimming cut 3 bases from V and 7 bases from J; bases unmatched to any gene: 4. Germline values: CDR1 GTSNPN, CDR2 SVGIG (reference sequence). The CDR3 runs to 13 residues. Here the CDR3 DNA reads TGTGCCTGGAGCGGACAGGGGGCAAGTGGCTACACCTTC. It translates to CAWSGQGASGYTF.

This sequence joins TRBV7-2 and TRBJ2-7, with TRBD2 matching 7 bases. The V gene's germline CDR1 is SGHTA and CDR2 FQGNSA. The CDR3 covers 14 residues. Trimming at V came to 5 bases and at J to 2 bases, leaving 6 bases not matched to a gene. This CDR3 reads CASSPGGGPYEQYF. The CDR3, as DNA: TGTGCCAGCAGCCCTGGGGGGGGACCCTACGAGCAGTACTTC.

In its sample, this clone was seen a few times. The rearrangement links TRBV4-3 to TRBJ2-7; 10 nucleotides align to TRBD2. The CDR3 contains 15 residues. In germline, CDR1 is LGHNA, CDR2 YSLEER. The junction had 4 bases not matched to a gene; V was cut back by 3 bases and J by 2 bases. CDR3 nucleotide sequence: TGCGCCAGCAGCCATCGAGCGGGGGGGCCCTACGAGCAGTACTTC. Residues: CASSHRAGGPYEQYF.

The V and J genes are TRBV3-1 (or the pseudogene TRBV3-2) and TRBJ1-1; D is ambiguous. V was trimmed by 5 bases and J by 5 bases, leaving 15 bases between them. The length of the CDR3 is 14 residues. Germline V gene sequence: CDR1 LGHDT, CDR2 YNNKEL (reference sequence). CDR3 residues: CASSSRRGLTEAFF. CDR3 nucleotides: TGTGCCAGCAGCTCGAGACGCGGCCTAACTGAAGCTTTCTTT.

In this sample, this clone turned up a few times. This chain joins TRBV3-1 (or the pseudogene TRBV3-2) and TRBJ2-7; 12 bases align to TRBD2. This CDR3 comprises 18 residues. Germline CDR1 reads LGHDT; CDR2 reads YNNKEL (reference sequence). Trimming removed 4 bases from V and 5 bases from J; junction bases left unmatched: 15. The CDR3 region has the DNA TGTGCCAGCAGCCCCCCGCTTCGGACTAGCGGGATCCCCCACGAGCAGTACTTC. Translation gives CASSPPLRTSGIPHEQYF.

The CDR3 sequence: CASSRTQPSNQPQHF. The CDR3 DNA follows: TGTGCCAGCAGTAGGACTCAACCTAGCAATCAGCCCCAGCATTTT. The chain recombines TRBV27 with TRBJ1-5; D gene uncertain. This CDR3 has 15 amino acids. Germline lookup yields CDR1 MNHEY and CDR2 SMNVEV (reference sequence). Trimming took off 5 bases at V and 0 bases at J, with 11 bases between the two ends.

This clone was recorded a few times. The rearrangement uses TRBV19 and TRBJ1-2; D is uncertain. This CDR3 spans 13 amino acids. The V gene's germline CDR1 is LNHDA and CDR2 SQIVND (reference sequence). V was cut by 6 bases and J by 4 bases, with 12 bases left in between. This CDR3 is CASRADGSYGYTF. The CDR3 nucleotides are TGTGCCAGTAGAGCGGACGGATCCTATGGCTACACCTTC.

This chain joins TRBV9 and TRBJ1-3; weak D call: TRBD1 (5 bases). The germline gives CDR1 SGDLS, CDR2 YYNGEE. The CDR3 has 14 residues. V dropped 0 bases and J dropped 2 bases, with 6 bases sitting between them. CDR3 in DNA: TGTGCCAGCAGCGTAGAGGGGACTGGAAACACCATATATTTT. Residues: CASSVEGTGNTIYF.

This clone was seen only once. The V call is TRBV19, the J call TRBJ2-2; TRBD1 matches 7 bases. CDR3 length: 16 amino acids. The V gene's germline CDR1 is LNHDA and CDR2 SQIVND (reference sequence). J was trimmed by 2 bases and V by 10 bases; bases with no gene match: 13. CDR3 DNA sequence: TGTGCCACCCATAAGAGGACAGGAGAAAACACCGGGGAGCTGTTTTTT. Its protein is CATHKRTGENTGELFF.

In this sample, this clone turned up a few times. The chain has TRBV4-3 and TRBJ2-7; 8 bases line up with TRBD1. Germline loops: CDR1 LGHNA, CDR2 YSLEER. The V segment lost 4 bases and the J segment 3 bases; nucleotides outside the gene matches: 5. The CDR3 is 14 residues long. The CDR3 loop reads CASSRWTGLYEQYF. CDR3 sequence (DNA): TGCGCCAGCAGCCGCTGGACAGGGCTCTACGAGCAGTACTTC.

The CDR3 here is CASSLGAGVGDTQYF. CDR3 bases: TGTGCCAGCAGTCTCGGAGCGGGAGTAGGAGATACGCAGTATTTT. The chain combines TRBV27 with TRBJ2-3; 8 bases match TRBD2. The V gene end was trimmed by 5 bases and the J gene end by 5 bases; junction bases not matched to a gene: 9. There are 15 residues in the CDR3. CDR1 and CDR2 from the germline V gene are MNHEY and SMNVEV (reference sequence).

The chain is built from TRBV2 and TRBJ2-5; 7 bases match TRBD2. CDR1 and CDR2 from the germline V gene are SNHLY and FYNNEI. The CDR3 contains 16 residues. Unmatched junction bases numbered 12, after V lost 6 bases and J lost 2 bases. CDR3 in DNA: TGTGCCAGCAGCAAAAGGGGAGGGACCGGGCAAGAGACCCAGTACTTC. It codes for CASSKRGGTGQETQYF.

This clone was counted a few times. The chain joins TRBV29-1 to TRBJ2-7; the match to TRBD1 covers 11 bases. V trimming: 5 bases; J trimming: 4 bases; junction bases outside the gene matches: 4. The CDR3 spans 13 residues. CDR1 is SQVTM and CDR2 is ANQGSEA in the germline V gene. This chain's CDR3 is CSVSRDRGYEQYF. Here the CDR3 DNA reads TGCAGCGTTTCCCGGGACAGGGGGTACGAGCAGTACTTC.

This clone was detected only once. This rearrangement joins TRBV19 to TRBJ1-1; TRBD1 is a possible D gene (6 bases). There are 14 residues in the CDR3. Trimming took off 5 bases at V and 4 bases at J, with 14 bases between the two ends. The germline gives CDR1 LNHDA, CDR2 SQIVND (reference sequence). The chain's CDR3 is CASSDRGQPTEAFF. The CDR3 DNA sequence: TGTGCCAGTAGTGATCGCGGACAGCCCACTGAAGCTTTCTTT.

This chain connects TRBV10-3 to TRBJ1-2; no clear D. V lost 2 bases, J lost 8 bases, and 12 bases lay in between. CDR3 size: 13 residues. Germline V gene lookup returns CDR1 ENHRY and CDR2 SYGVKD. The CDR3 DNA follows: TGTGCCATCAGTGAGCAGGCGGAGGGAGGCTACACCTTC. Translating it yields CAISEQAEGGYTF.

This rearrangement joins TRBV18 to TRBJ2-1; maybe TRBD1 (5 bases). The CDR3 covers 17 residues. V was trimmed by 3 bases and J by 0 bases, leaving 15 bases between them. Germline V CDR1 and CDR2: KGHSH, LQKENI. CDR3 sequence reads: CASSPDRLKSSYNEQFF. The DNA for the CDR3 is TGTGCCAGCTCACCTGACAGACTCAAGAGCTCCTACAATGAGCAGTTCTTC.

DNA of the CDR3: TGTGCCAGCAGCTCGACGATCCAAGGGGTCCAACACGGAAACACCATATATTTT. Encoded protein: CASSSTIQGVQHGNTIYF. The chain recombines TRBV11-2 with TRBJ1-3; tentatively, D is TRBD1 (5 bases). This CDR3 region has 18 residues. Germline V gives CDR1 SGHAT, CDR2 FQNNGV. V was trimmed by 4 bases and J by 4 bases, leaving 23 bases between them. The full variable domain, its missing parts supplied by reference TRBV11-2 and TRBJ1-3, is EAGVAQSPRYKIIEKRQSVAFWCNPISGHATLYWYQQILGQGPKLLIQFQNNGVVDDSQLPKDRFSAERLKGVDSTLKIQPAKLEDSAVYLCASSSTIQGVQHGNTIYFGEGSWLTVV.

This clone was detected once. The chain couples TRBV28 to TRBJ1-4; D unclear. In germline, CDR1 is MDHEN, CDR2 SYDVKM. There are 10 residues in the CDR3. Written as DNA, the CDR3 is TGTGCTGTATGCGCGGAAAAACTGTTTTTT. It specifies CAVCAEKLFF.

The chain carries TRBV18 and TRBJ1-5, with D possibly TRBD1 on 6 matching bases. Germline CDR1 and CDR2: KGHSH and LQKENI. This CDR3 region has 14 residues. The ends were cut back, 2 bases at V and 2 bases at J, with 7 bases in the middle. The CDR3 spells CASSPSGGNQPQHF. The CDR3 DNA reads TGTGCCAGCTCACCATCAGGGGGCAATCAGCCCCAGCATTTT.

The rearrangement uses TRBV28 and TRBJ1-3, with TRBD1 matching 8 bases. Germline trimming cut 6 bases from V and 2 bases from J; bases unmatched to any gene: 9. CDR3 length: 16 residues. Germline assignment: CDR1 MDHEN and CDR2 SYDVKM. Written as DNA, the CDR3 is TGTGCCAGCAGCCCTTCAGGGGGCCCCGCTGGAAACACCATATATTTT. It specifies CASSPSGGPAGNTIYF.

J is TRBJ1-1 and V is TRBV20-1; D not resolved. Germline V CDR1 and CDR2: DFQATT, SNEGSKA (reference sequence). V gave up 6 bases and J gave up 10 bases, with 15 bases separating them. The CDR3 has 11 amino acids. CDR3 region: CSAPGEGVAFF. In DNA form, the CDR3 reads TGCAGTGCCCCCGGGGAAGGCGTAGCTTTCTTT.

V usage is TRBV9 and J usage is TRBJ2-3, with TRBD2 matching 7 bases. The germline V gene encodes CDR1 SGDLS and CDR2 YYNGEE. J gave up 0 bases and V 0 bases, and 4 bases lay outside the gene matches. The CDR3 totals 16 residues. The CDR3 region is CASSVGHSGSTDTQYF. CDR3 coding DNA: TGTGCCAGCAGCGTAGGCCATAGCGGGAGCACAGATACGCAGTATTTT.

The J gene is TRBJ1-2, the V gene TRBV4-1, with D perhaps TRBD1 (6 bases). The V gene lost 6 bases and the J gene lost 0 bases, with 17 bases spanning the gap. Germline-derived CDR1 and CDR2 are MGHRA and YSYEKL. The CDR3 spans 16 residues. The CDR3 region has the DNA TGCGCCAGCAGACCGACCGGACAGATAGCTAACTATGGCTACACCTTC. It specifies CASRPTGQIANYGYTF.

This chain uses TRBV5-1 with TRBJ1-6, with a weak D call TRBD1 (5 bases). The ends were cut back, 3 bases at V and 5 bases at J, with 12 bases in the middle. The germline gives CDR1 SGHRS, CDR2 YFSETQ. There are 15 residues in the CDR3. In nucleotides, the CDR3 is TGCGCCAGCAGCTGGGGGGACTTAGATAATTCACCCCTCCACTTT. Translation: CASSWGDLDNSPLHF.

The CDR3 DNA follows: TGTGCCAGCTCACCATGGACTAGCGGGAGCGGGGGAGAGACCCAGTACTTC. Translation: CASSPWTSGSGGETQYF. This chain joins TRBV18 and TRBJ2-5; 13 bases agree with TRBD2. This CDR3 comprises 17 residues. Losses at the gene ends were 2 bases for V and 4 bases for J; bases not matched to a gene: 7. The germline CDR1 and CDR2 sequences are KGHSH and LQKENI. The full variable domain, its missing parts supplied by reference TRBV18 and TRBJ2-5, is NAGVMQNPRHLVRRRGQEARLRCSPMKGHSHVYWYRQLPEEGLKFMVYLQKENIIDESGMPKERFSAEFPKEGPSILRIQQVVRGDSAAYFCASSPWTSGSGGETQYFGPGTRLLVL.

The chain links TRBV5-4 to TRBJ2-1; TRBD2 aligns across 7 bases. The ends lost 4 bases at V and 4 bases at J; junction bases unmatched: 14. Germline V gene data show CDR1 as SGHNT and CDR2 as YYREEE (reference sequence). The CDR3 loop spans 17 amino acids. DNA for the CDR3: TGTGCCAGCAGCAAGGTGCTGACTAGCAGCTATTACAATGAGCAGTTCTTC. It translates to CASSKVLTSSYYNEQFF.

The chain recombines TRBV3-1 (or the pseudogene TRBV3-2) with TRBJ1-1, with no clear D. The CDR3 totals 12 residues. V dropped 4 bases and J dropped 4 bases, with 7 bases sitting between them. The germline CDR1 and CDR2 sequences are LGHDT and YNNKEL (reference sequence). CDR3 protein: CASSLPTTEAFF. The DNA for the CDR3 is TGTGCCAGCAGCCTACCTACCACTGAAGCTTTCTTT.

CDR3 DNA sequence: TGTGCCCTCTCGGGTAGCGGGAGCCTCGACACCGGGGAGCTGTTTTTT. Amino acid sequence: CALSGSGSLDTGELFF. The V gene is TRBV10-3, the J gene TRBJ2-2; 9 bases are a match to TRBD2. Germline V gives CDR1 ENHRY, CDR2 SYGVKD. The CDR3 sequence is 16 residues long. Losses at the gene ends were 11 bases for V and 3 bases for J; bases not matched to a gene: 13.

The chain carries TRBV12-3 or TRBV12-4 and TRBJ1-4; D is ambiguous. The CDR3 loop spans 13 amino acids. The germline V and J ends were trimmed by 6 bases and 0 bases, with 5 bases remaining between them. The CDR3 loop reads CASRLATNEKLFF. CDR3 nucleotide sequence: TGTGCCAGCAGACTTGCAACTAATGAAAAACTGTTTTTT.